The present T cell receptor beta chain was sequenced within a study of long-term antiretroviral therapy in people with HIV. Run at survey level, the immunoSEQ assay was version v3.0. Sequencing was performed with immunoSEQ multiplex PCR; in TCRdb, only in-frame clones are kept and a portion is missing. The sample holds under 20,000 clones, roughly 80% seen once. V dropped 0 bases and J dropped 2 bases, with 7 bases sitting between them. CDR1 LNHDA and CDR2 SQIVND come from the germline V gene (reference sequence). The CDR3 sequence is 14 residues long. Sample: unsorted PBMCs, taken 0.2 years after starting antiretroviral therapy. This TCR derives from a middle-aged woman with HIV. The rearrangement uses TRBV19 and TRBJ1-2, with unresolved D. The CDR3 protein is CASSIETVNYGYTF. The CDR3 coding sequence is TGTGCCAGTAGTATAGAAACTGTCAACTATGGCTACACCTTC.